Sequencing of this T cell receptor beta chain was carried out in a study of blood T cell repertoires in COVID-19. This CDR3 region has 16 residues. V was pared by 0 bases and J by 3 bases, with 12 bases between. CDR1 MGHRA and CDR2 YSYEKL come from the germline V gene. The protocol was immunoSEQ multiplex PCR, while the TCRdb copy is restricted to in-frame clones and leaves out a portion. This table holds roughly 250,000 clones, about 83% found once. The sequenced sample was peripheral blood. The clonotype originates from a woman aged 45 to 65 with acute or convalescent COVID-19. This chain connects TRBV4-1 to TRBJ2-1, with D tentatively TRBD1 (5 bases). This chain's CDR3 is CASSQEGQGYYNEQFF. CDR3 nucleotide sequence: TGCGCCAGCAGCCAAGAAGGGCAGGGATACTACAATGAGCAGTTCTTC.